The next 28 T cell receptor beta chains were all read from a single sample in a study of cytomegalovirus exposure and HLA in healthy donors (dated by TCRdb to about 2017). The library was produced with the immunoSEQ multiplex PCR assay. A mixture of 60 forward primers for TCR Vbeta segments and 13 reverse primers for TCR Jbeta segments was used in the multiplex PCR. Sourced from immuneACCESS, this table was stored by TCRdb with only in-frame sequences that have V and J called. A share of the clones is absent; for the studies checked, an unresolved V gene accounts for under half, and the remainder has no known explanation. The sample table shows some 160,000 clones, and about 85% are seen once. Roughly 6.2% of the sample goes to the ten largest clones. Sequencing was done on a sample of PBMCs. The receptors shown here come from a male donor in good health and CMV-seropositive.

V gene TRBV27 combines with J gene TRBJ1-3, with 10 bases fitting TRBD1. This CDR3 is 17 amino acids long. Germline CDR1 MNHEY, CDR2 SMNVEV (reference sequence). V lost 5 bases to trimming and J lost 5 bases; unmatched junction nucleotides: 12. The CDR3 sequence is CASSHTVRGQGRNTIYF. DNA for the CDR3: TGTGCCAGCAGTCATACCGTGAGGGGACAGGGGAGAAACACCATATATTTT.

This chain connects TRBV4-1 to TRBJ1-5; 8 bases align to TRBD1. CDR1 MGHRA and CDR2 YSYEKL come from the germline V gene. V trimming: 3 bases; J trimming: 2 bases; junction bases outside the gene matches: 6. This CDR3 is 16 amino acids long. CDR3 nucleotides: TGCGCCAGCAGCCAGGACGGACAGGGAGGCAATCAGCCCCAGCATTTT. The encoded protein is CASSQDGQGGNQPQHF.

This clone occurred a few times. The V call is TRBV6-6, the J call TRBJ2-5; D uncertain. The CDR3 is 15 amino acids. CDR1 MNHNY and CDR2 SVGAGI come from the germline V gene (reference sequence). Trimming took off 6 bases at V and 2 bases at J, with 16 bases between the two ends. CDR3 in DNA: TGTGCCAGCAGCCTAGACGGCGTTAAACAAGAGACCCAGTACTTC. Its translation: CASSLDGVKQETQYF.

The chain is built from TRBV11-2 and TRBJ2-7; 8 bases are a match to TRBD2. Unmatched junction bases numbered 13, after V lost 5 bases and J lost 7 bases. The CDR3 spans 15 residues. The germline CDR1 and CDR2 sequences are SGHAT and FQNNGV. The CDR3 DNA reads TGTGCCAGCAGCCAAACTAGCGGAGGTTTGGAGGAGCAGTACTTC. As protein: CASSQTSGGLEEQYF. The variable domain in full, with the rest retrieved from reference TRBV11-2 and TRBJ2-7, is EAGVAQSPRYKIIEKRQSVAFWCNPISGHATLYWYQQILGQGPKLLIQFQNNGVVDDSQLPKDRFSAERLKGVDSTLKIQPAKLEDSAVYLCASSQTSGGLEEQYFGPGTRLTVT.

This chain uses TRBV7-6 with TRBJ2-1, with TRBD2 matching over 10 bases. V shed 4 bases, J shed 9 bases, and the junction held 6 bases outside the gene matches. This CDR3 spans 14 amino acids. Germline CDR1 reads SGHVS; CDR2 reads FNYEAQ. The DNA for the CDR3 is TGTGCCAGCAGCTCTGCTAGCGGGAGCACTGAGCAGTTCTTC. Translated: CASSSASGSTEQFF.

This clone was seen a few times. One junction end disagrees with the germline gene, perhaps due to a read error. The genes are TRBV7-9 and TRBJ2-1; maybe TRBD1 (5 bases). The CDR3 is made up of 12 amino acids. Germline V gene sequence: CDR1 SEHNR, CDR2 FQNEAQ (reference sequence). DNA for the CDR3: TGTTCCAGCAGCTCCCAGGGTAATGAGCAGTTCTTC. It codes for CSSSSQGNEQFF.

The chain combines TRBV27 with TRBJ1-6; weak D call: TRBD1 (6 bases). Looked up from germline, CDR1 is MNHEY and CDR2 is SMNVEV (reference sequence). This CDR3 comprises 15 residues. V lost 6 bases and J 5 bases, leaving 14 bases between the germline ends. The CDR3 nucleotides read TGTGCCAGCAGCTACAGGGTTCTCGATAATTCACCCCTCCACTTT. It yields the protein CASSYRVLDNSPLHF.

This rearrangement joins TRBV5-8 to TRBJ1-1; 10 bases are a match to TRBD1. After removal of 0 bases from V and 3 bases from J, the junction contained 2 bases not matched to a gene. Germline assignment: CDR1 SGHTS and CDR2 YDEGEE. CDR3 length equals 15 residues. DNA for the CDR3: TGTGCCAGCAGCTTGGGGGACAGGGGCGACACTGAAGCTTTCTTT. This codes for CASSLGDRGDTEAFF.

CDR3 nucleotide sequence: TGTGCCAGCAGAGACCTCGCGGGGGGCGATGAAAAACTGTTTTTT. It yields the protein CASRDLAGGDEKLFF. The J gene is TRBJ1-4, the V gene TRBV11-2; TRBD1 is a possible D gene (6 bases). CDR1 and CDR2 from the germline V gene are SGHAT and FQNNGV. The CDR3 runs to 15 residues. The V and J ends lost 6 bases and 6 bases respectively, with 17 bases between them. Full variable domain (outside the CDR3, taken from reference TRBV11-2 and TRBJ1-4): EAGVAQSPRYKIIEKRQSVAFWCNPISGHATLYWYQQILGQGPKLLIQFQNNGVVDDSQLPKDRFSAERLKGVDSTLKIQPAKLEDSAVYLCASRDLAGGDEKLFFGSGTQLSVL.

V is TRBV30 and J is TRBJ2-1, with D tentatively TRBD2 (5 bases). Germline CDR1 is GTSNPN and CDR2 is SVGIG (reference sequence). The CDR3 has 12 amino acids. The ends were cut back, 2 bases at V and 7 bases at J, with 9 bases in the middle. In DNA form, the CDR3 reads TGTGCCTGGAGTAACACGGGGAATGAGCAGTTCTTC. This sequence encodes CAWSNTGNEQFF.

The chain links TRBV6-1 to TRBJ2-7; 12 positions agree with TRBD2. The V and J ends lost 4 bases and 2 bases, in that order; junction bases with no gene match: 6. The CDR3 covers 16 residues. Germline V gives CDR1 MNHNS, CDR2 SASEGT. As DNA, the CDR3 is TGTGCCAGCAGTGCCAGGACTAGCGGGATTACCTACGAGCAGTACTTC. Protein product: CASSARTSGITYEQYF.

This chain uses TRBV9 with TRBJ2-3; TRBD2 matches 12 bases. Germline V lookup: CDR1 SGDLS, CDR2 YYNGEE. CDR3 length equals 16 residues. Unmatched junction bases numbered 4, after V lost 0 bases and J lost 5 bases. CDR3 sequence: CASSVGLAGVEDTQYF. For the CDR3, the DNA is TGTGCCAGCAGCGTAGGACTAGCGGGAGTGGAAGATACGCAGTATTTT.

This clone showed up just a few times. The V call is TRBV27, the J call TRBJ2-3; 8 nucleotides line up with TRBD2. Germline CDR1 reads MNHEY; CDR2 reads SMNVEV (reference sequence). The CDR3 runs 21 residues. The ends lost 2 bases at V and 3 bases at J; junction bases unmatched: 22. CDR3 region: CASSLAPPGLAGGIRTDTQYF. The DNA of the CDR3 is TGTGCCAGCAGTTTAGCCCCCCCGGGGCTAGCGGGTGGGATTAGGACAGATACGCAGTATTTT.

In DNA, the CDR3 is TGTGCCAGCAGCCAAGACAGCGGGAGGATTGGCGAGCAGTACTTC. It specifies CASSQDSGRIGEQYF. V is TRBV14 and J is TRBJ2-5, with 9 bases that match TRBD2. Judging by the DNA end, TRBJ2-7 fits better; the J call may be wrong. This CDR3 has 15 residues. Looked up from germline, CDR1 is SGHDN and CDR2 is FVKESK.

The rearrangement links TRBV6-6 to TRBJ2-7; 11 nucleotides line up with TRBD2. V lost 4 bases and J lost 5; bases outside the gene matches: 7. The CDR3 is made up of 15 amino acids. The V gene's germline CDR1 is MNHNY and CDR2 SVGAGI (reference sequence). CDR3 residues: CASSSPLAGVHEQYF. The CDR3 region has the DNA TGTGCCAGCAGTTCCCCACTAGCGGGAGTGCACGAGCAGTACTTC.

The count of this clone is one. The chain recombines TRBV4-1 with TRBJ2-1; 7 positions match TRBD2. The CDR3 runs to 18 residues. Germline lookup yields CDR1 MGHRA and CDR2 YSYEKL. The V gene end was trimmed by 0 bases and the J gene end by 7 bases; junction bases not matched to a gene: 15. The CDR3 coding sequence is TGCGCCAGCAGCCAAGATACCAGCGGGATACTCCAGAGGAATGAGCAGTTCTTC. The encoded protein is CASSQDTSGILQRNEQFF.

V and J are TRBV15 and TRBJ2-6; D might be TRBD1 (5 bases). The CDR3 covers 15 residues. CDR1 LNHNV and CDR2 YYDKDF come from the germline V gene (reference sequence). V lost 3 bases and J 1 base, leaving 7 bases between the germline ends. CDR3 sequence reads: CATSRQGSGANVLTF. The CDR3 DNA sequence: TGTGCCACCAGCAGGCAGGGTTCTGGGGCCAACGTCCTGACTTTC.

This clone has a handful of counts. The V call is TRBV9, the J call TRBJ2-7, with D possibly TRBD2 on 6 matching bases. Trimming took off 5 bases at V and 4 bases at J, with 13 bases between the two ends. Germline values: CDR1 SGDLS, CDR2 YYNGEE. The CDR3 covers 13 residues. CDR3 region: CASRGRPFYEQYF. In DNA form, the CDR3 reads TGTGCCAGCAGGGGGAGGCCCTTTTACGAGCAGTACTTC.

The J gene is TRBJ1-2, the V gene TRBV18; 9 positions agree with TRBD1. CDR3 length: 17 amino acids. V lost 1 base to trimming and J lost 4 bases; unmatched junction nucleotides: 10. CDR1 KGHSH and CDR2 LQKENI come from the germline V gene. Here the CDR3 DNA reads TGTGCCAGCTCACCACAAGCAGGACAGGGGTTTATCTATGGCTACACCTTC. Translated: CASSPQAGQGFIYGYTF.

This rearrangement joins TRBV7-2 to TRBJ2-3; 7 positions agree with TRBD1. With V trimmed by 5 bases and J by 4 bases, 6 bases remained unmatched. Germline CDR1 and CDR2: SGHTA and FQGNSA. The CDR3 totals 14 residues. CDR3 in DNA: TGTGCCAGCAGCCCCGGACAGGCGTCAGATACGCAGTATTTT. Its translation is CASSPGQASDTQYF.

The chain combines TRBV4-2 with TRBJ2-4, with no clear D. The CDR3 spans 15 residues. CDR1 is LGHNA and CDR2 is YNFKEQ in the germline V gene. V lost 2 bases to trimming and J lost 0 bases, with 8 bases between them. The CDR3: CASSQSHLAKNIQYF. The CDR3 DNA reads as TGTGCCAGCAGCCAAAGCCATTTAGCCAAAAACATTCAGTACTTC.

By frequency in the sample, this clone is medium-sized. The gene calls are TRBV25-1 and TRBJ1-1; D is unresolved. V was cut by 6 bases and J by 1 base, with 9 bases left in between. CDR1 is MGHDK and CDR2 is SYGVNS in the germline V gene. This CDR3 contains 13 residues. CDR3 sequence reads: CASRYEGNTEAFF. CDR3 nucleotide sequence: TGTGCCAGCAGGTACGAGGGGAACACTGAAGCTTTCTTT.

The rearrangement links TRBV27 to TRBJ2-5; 9 nucleotides agree with TRBD1. V lost 5 bases, J lost 3 bases, and 4 bases stayed unmatched. The length of the CDR3 is 14 residues. Germline V lookup: CDR1 MNHEY, CDR2 SMNVEV (reference sequence). DNA of the CDR3: TGTGCCAGCAGTACCCGGGACAGGGAAGAGACCCAGTACTTC. Its protein is CASSTRDREETQYF.

V is TRBV30 and J is TRBJ2-3, with TRBD1 identical over 10 bases. The CDR3 contains 15 residues. Trimming cost V 0 bases and J 6 bases; bases outside gene matches: 6. The germline V gene has CDR1 GTSNPN and CDR2 SVGIG (reference sequence). In DNA form, the CDR3 reads TGTGCCTGGAGTGTACGGGACAGGGGAGTGGATACGCAGTATTTT. It codes for CAWSVRDRGVDTQYF.

The V gene is TRBV5-1, the J gene TRBJ2-7; TRBD2 aligns across 8 bases. This CDR3 has 15 residues. V trimming: 4 bases; J trimming: 3 bases; junction bases outside the gene matches: 9. Germline-derived CDR1 and CDR2 are SGHRS and YFSETQ. CDR3 sequence (DNA): TGCGCCAGCAGCAGCGGGGGAACTAGCAACTACGAGCAGTACTTC. Translated, it gives CASSSGGTSNYEQYF.

This clone has more than one count but fewer than ten. The chain has TRBV4-1 and TRBJ1-3; no clear D gene. This CDR3 has 15 amino acids. The V gene lost 1 base and the J gene lost 0 bases, with 7 bases spanning the gap. Looked up from germline, CDR1 is MGHRA and CDR2 is YSYEKL. The DNA of the CDR3 is TGCGCCAGCAGCCAAGTTATCCCCTCTGGAAACACCATATATTTT. Amino acids: CASSQVIPSGNTIYF.

The chain carries TRBV20-1 and TRBJ2-7; no reliable D call. The CDR3 runs 11 residues. Germline values: CDR1 DFQATT, CDR2 SNEGSKA (reference sequence). Trimming removed 6 bases at V and 3 bases at J, with 9 bases between. This chain's CDR3 is CSARKDYEQYF. In DNA form, the CDR3 reads TGCAGTGCCAGGAAGGACTACGAGCAGTACTTC.

V is TRBV28 and J is TRBJ1-1, with 7 bases lining up with TRBD1. Trimming took 8 bases from V and 5 from J; bases not matched to a gene: 5. The CDR3 has 12 amino acids. Germline V CDR1 and CDR2: MDHEN, SYDVKM. In nucleotides, the CDR3 is TGTGCCAGCGAAGGACAGGCGACTGAAGCTTTCTTT. It codes for CASEGQATEAFF.